This T cell receptor beta chain was captured by sequencing in a study of shared clonotypes between healthy human individuals. Germline V gives CDR1 SGDLS, CDR2 YYNGEE. Trimming at V came to 4 bases and at J to 7 bases, leaving 12 bases not matched to a gene. There are 16 residues in the CDR3. Genomic DNA from each subset was divided evenly over several immunoSEQ plates. 150 to 250 ng DNA, about 30,000 T cell genomes, went into each sorted-subset replicate PCR. Generated by immunoSEQ multiplex PCR, the TCRdb table keeps only in-frame clones and is missing some. Among approximately 350,000 clones, 96% were seen once, and the ten largest hold about 0.32%. Study-wide findings and caveats: Around 4.7% was the fraction of naive CD4 clonotypes found shared across four donors.

In regard to this clone: The antigen remains unidentified.

The chain combines TRBV9 with TRBJ1-4; 8 bases are a match to TRBD1. Sequencing used memory CD8+ T cells sorted from blood. Regarding subset: CD45RO+ cells pooled with CCR7-negative TemRA cells. The receptor was isolated from a man under 40 in good health. In DNA form, the CDR3 reads TGTGCCAGCAGCCTTCCTGACAGGGGAGTAAGTGAAAAACTGTTTTTT. Protein sequence: CASSLPDRGVSEKLFF.